The present TCR beta chain was sequenced within a study of blood T cell repertoires in COVID-19. For the study at large: In each case, the material was cDNA or gDNA derived from T cells, B-cell-depleted T cells, or PBMCs.

The CDR3 consists of 14 residues. Per germline, CDR1 MNHEY and CDR2 SVGAGI. Trimming took 6 bases from V and 5 from J; bases not matched to a gene: 9. Per the original methods: For nucleated cells, counts were estimated from reference gene primer amplification. The assay was immunoSEQ multiplex PCR, and TCRdb's table has in-frame clones only and misses some. The V and J calls and clone size are taken from that table; D and trimming were inferred from the DNA. The table includes hundreds of thousands of clones, approximately 87% detected once. The receptor was isolated from a woman aged 45-65 years with COVID-19, enrolled during active disease. The specimen was peripheral blood. The chain uses TRBV6-5 and TRBJ1-1; 7 positions match TRBD1. The DNA for the CDR3 is TGTGCCAGCAGACTGGACAGGAGGGAAACTGAAGCTTTCTTT. Protein sequence: CASRLDRRETEAFF.